One and the same sample provided the 3 T cell receptor beta chains below, sequenced in a study of blood T cell repertoires in COVID-19. Libraries were prepared by immunoSEQ multiplex PCR; TCRdb keeps only in-frame clonotypes and omits some of them. The table has some 250,000 clones, approximately 84% seen once. The sample was peripheral blood. Source of these receptors: a woman older than 75 with acute or convalescent COVID-19.

The chain joins TRBV7-2 to TRBJ1-2; D is ambiguous. V was shortened by 1 base and J by 3 bases, with 3 bases between the two germline ends. This CDR3 comprises 12 residues. Germline V gene sequence: CDR1 SGHTA, CDR2 FQGNSA. CDR3 coding DNA: TGTGCCAGCAGCTTAGGAGACTATGGCTACACCTTC. Amino acids: CASSLGDYGYTF. Full variable domain (remainder filled in from reference TRBV7-2 and TRBJ1-2): GAGVSQSPSNKVTEKGKDVELRCDPISGHTALYWYRQSLGQGLEFLIYFQGNSAPDKSGLPSDRFSAERTGGSVSTLTIQRTQQEDSAVYLCASSLGDYGYTFGSGTRLTVV.

The V call is TRBV13, the J call TRBJ2-7; tentative D call: TRBD1 (5 bases). The V and J ends lost 1 base and 6 bases respectively, with 16 bases between them. The CDR3 totals 15 residues. CDR1 and CDR2 (germline): PRHDT, FYEKMQ (reference sequence). The CDR3 nucleotides are TGTGCCAGCAGCTTAGATGTCCACCTAGACAGCGAGCAGTACTTC. Translation: CASSLDVHLDSEQYF.

The chain uses TRBV10-3 and TRBJ2-2; TRBD2 matches at 7 bases. V lost 1 base to trimming and J lost 5 bases; unmatched junction nucleotides: 4. Germline V gene sequence: CDR1 ENHRY, CDR2 SYGVKD. The CDR3 sequence is 15 residues long. For the CDR3, the DNA is TGTGCCATCAGTGAGTTAGCGGGTGGGACCGGGGAGCTGTTTTTT. It encodes CAISELAGGTGELFF.